This TCR beta chain was documented in a study of T cells in localized non-small cell lung cancer (dated by TCRdb to 2018 to 2020). Regarding the complete study: The study examined T cell repertoires in a few hundred patients with early-stage NSCLC and compared tumors with uninvolved tumor-adjacent lungs. The cohort was made up of hundreds of treatment-naive NSCLC patients whose localized lung tumors had been resected. The mean age of the NSCLC patients was under 70 years, with approximately 130 men and 100 to 110 women.

The study at large found these results: Longer overall survival was associated with higher blood T cell density, whereas shorter survival was associated with higher adjacent-lung clonality. Uninvolved tumor-adjacent lung showed the highest T cell clonality, higher than tumor, which suggests more focused antigenic responses in the adjacent lung. Because multi-region sequencing of the tumors was not done, intratumor heterogeneity could not be ruled out. Because of the exploratory design, TCR variables were selected using unadjusted p-values without false-discovery rate correction. A median of around 50 of the top 100 tumor clones were detected in paired uninvolved adjacent lung, and approximately 28 of these tumor clones were also found among the top 100 clones of the paired uninvolved adjacent lung.

The junction carries 8 bases between V and J, which are trimmed by 0 bases and 6 bases respectively. The germline V gene (reference sequence) sets CDR1 to GTSNPN and CDR2 to SVGIG. Spanning cysteine to phenylalanine, the CDR3 consists of 13 amino acids. The DNA shown is the 39-base CDR3, in frame from base 1. This clone was recorded a few times. Its antigen is still unknown. Base quality data are lacking; no much larger clone is found one base away. The immunoSEQ Assay was used to sequence TCR beta CDR3 regions from DNA. In the paper's pipeline: T cell density was computed as TCR beta template counts normalized to usable DNA estimated by amplifying housekeeping genes. Richness was estimated using the preseqR package, with extrapolation to 400,000 templates for PBMC samples and to 120,000 templates for tissue samples. Clonality was defined by subtracting Pielou's evenness from one. Tissue-enriched TCRs were identified through differential abundance testing performed on productive amino-acid clonotypes, with a minimum total count of 5 and an alpha of 0.1. The Jaccard Index and the Morisita Overlap Index were used to measure repertoire overlap between compartments. TCR beta CDR3s were clustered by GLIPH together with public tetramer-defined viral CDR3s, and at least three viral sequences plus V-gene enrichment were required for viral motifs. TCRdb's version of the immuneACCESS table is confined to in-frame rearrangements and falls short of the full clone set. An unresolved V gene accounts for under half of the shortfall where checked; the remainder is of unknown origin. V and J calls and clone size are as listed in that table; D and trimming were resolved from the DNA. The sample table contains almost 30,000 clones; only one count was recorded for approximately 90% of them. About an eighth of the sample comes from the top ten.

At diagnosis, peripheral blood, uninvolved tumor-adjacent lung and tumor were collected and were preserved as a mix of fresh-frozen and FFPE material. For TCR repertoire profiling, blood samples were analyzed in the form of peripheral blood mononuclear cells. The sample here was peripheral blood, taken before any cancer treatment. The rearrangement combines TRBV30 with TRBJ2-2; the D gene is possibly TRBD1, with 6 bases matching. The TCR comes from a female donor aged 60 or older with stage III squamous cell lung carcinoma. The CDR3 region has the sequence CAWSVSGAGELFF. The bases read TGTGCCTGGAGTGTTTCAGGGGCCGGGGAGCTGTTTTTT.